This T cell receptor beta chain was sequenced for a study of CD8+ T cells in alopecia areata. Trimming pared 6 bases from V and 7 bases from J, leaving 9 bases between. Germline V gene data show CDR1 as SGHTA and CDR2 as FQGTGA. This CDR3 has 12 amino acids. Study findings and constraints: Whereas mice showed it more clearly, TCR sharing across patients was murkier, possibly because of HLA.

Extracted RNA was reverse transcribed into cDNA, the sequencing template. The assay was immunoSEQ multiplex PCR, and TCRdb's table has in-frame clones only and misses some. The sample holds 98,000 or so clones, roughly 55% seen once. About this clone: What it binds is not known.

This TCR derives from a human donor with alopecia areata. The V gene is TRBV7-3, the J gene TRBJ2-2; D is ambiguous. Sequenced input: NKG2D-low CD8+ T cells sorted from blood. In nucleotides, the CDR3 is TGTGCCAGCAGTTCACTCGGCGGGGAGCTGTTTTTT. It encodes CASSSLGGELFF. The full variable domain, rest sourced from reference TRBV7-3 and TRBJ2-2, is GAGVSQTPSNKVTEKGKYVELRCDPISGHTALYWYRQSLGQGPEFLIYFQGTGAADDSGLPNDRFFAVRPEGSVSTLKIQRTERGDSAVYLCASSSLGGELFFGEGSRLTVL.